Below, 20 T cell receptor beta chains from the same sample are listed, as sequenced in a study of post-analysis software for immune sequencing data (dated by TCRdb to the mid-2010s). The library was produced with PCR. These reads were obtained on an Illumina HiSeq 2500. Unique molecular identifiers were incorporated into TCR beta cDNA libraries to reduce PCR and sequencing biases. TCRdb trimmed public reads at Q25 via fastp, called clones via MiXCR and kept in-frame beta chains. Here each entry gathers all rows of one CDR3 protein and keeps the most common genes and DNA. Across this sample there are fewer than 700,000 distinct CDR3 sequences, with roughly 46% seen only once. The top ten clones comprise around 1.7% of the sample. Their specific antigens are unknown. General conclusions and limits of the study: Significantly higher frequencies in patients than in controls were found for several TRBV segments, including TRBV5-6, TRBV5-1 and TRBV20-1.

Sample: blood. Source of these receptors: a girl between 10 and 17 years old with multiple sclerosis.

This chain joins TRBV4-1 and TRBJ2-5; tentative D call: TRBD2 (5 bases). The CDR3 contains 18 residues. The germline CDR1 and CDR2 sequences are MGHRA and YSYEKL. V lost 0 bases, J lost 3 bases, and 20 bases lay in between. The CDR3 protein is CASSQDSGTSDPKETQYF. The CDR3 nucleotides read TGCGCCAGCAGCCAAGACTCGGGAACTTCCGATCCCAAAGAGACCCAGTACTTC.

This clonotype was detected a few times. The V call is TRBV7-6, the J call TRBJ1-6; D perhaps matches TRBD1 (5 bases). This CDR3 has 15 amino acids. Trimming removed 5 bases from V and 8 bases from J, with 16 bases in between. The germline gives CDR1 SGHVS, CDR2 FNYEAQ. The CDR3 DNA reads as TGTGCCAGCAGCACCCGGGCCGGAGGGGATTCACCCCTCCACTTT. Translated, it gives CASSTRAGGDSPLHF.

The V gene is TRBV13, the J gene TRBJ2-7; tentative D call: TRBD1 (6 bases). The V gene lost 0 bases and the J gene lost 2 bases, with 11 bases spanning the gap. The CDR3 spans 15 residues. Germline CDR1 is PRHDT and CDR2 is FYEKMQ (reference sequence). CDR3: CASSLGPGDTYEQYF. CDR3 sequence (DNA): TGTGCCAGCAGCTTAGGGCCAGGGGATACCTACGAGCAGTACTTC.

This clonotype was detected ten times or more. The chain joins TRBV12-3 or TRBV12-4 to TRBJ2-5, with D uncertain. The CDR3 sequence is 11 residues long. The V and J ends lost 6 bases and 1 base respectively, with 3 bases between them. The CDR3 DNA reads as TGTGCCAGCAGATCCCAAGAGACCCAGTACTTC. Its translation is CASRSQETQYF.

The chain employs TRBV4-1 and TRBJ2-7; D is undetermined. V was shortened by 1 base and J by 1 base, with 11 bases between the two germline ends. CDR1 and CDR2 (germline): MGHRA, YSYEKL. The CDR3 sequence is 15 residues long. CDR3 nucleotide sequence: TGCGCCAGCAGCCAAGTGGAACAGCTATCCTACGAGCAGTACTTC. Translated, it gives CASSQVEQLSYEQYF.

The chain is built from TRBV5-1 and TRBJ1-2; 8 bases are a match to TRBD1. The germline V gene has CDR1 SGHRS and CDR2 YFSETQ. The CDR3 is 16 residues long. With 2 bases clipped from V and 6 bases from J, the junction kept 12 bases outside the gene matches. CDR3 in amino acids: CASSLRQGIGEDGYTF. The CDR3 DNA follows: TGCGCCAGCAGCTTACGACAGGGGATCGGGGAGGATGGCTACACCTTC.

The chain links TRBV7-9 to TRBJ1-2; D remains ambiguous. Trimming removed 5 bases at V and 6 bases at J, with 25 bases between. CDR3 length: 17 residues. CDR1 is SEHNR, CDR2 FQNEAQ, per germline (reference sequence). CDR3 nucleotide sequence: TGTGCCAGCAGCGCGTGGCAGACCCCCCTTATGGATGATGGCTACACCTTC. Its translation: CASSAWQTPLMDDGYTF.

This rearrangement joins TRBV7-9 to TRBJ1-1, with 10 nucleotides matching TRBD1. Germline assignment: CDR1 SEHNR and CDR2 FQNEAQ (reference sequence). Germline trimming cut 3 bases from V and 11 bases from J; bases unmatched to any gene: 3. This CDR3 is 12 amino acids long. This chain's CDR3 is CASSFLDRGAFF. The CDR3 nucleotides read TGTGCCAGCAGCTTCCTGGACAGGGGGGCTTTCTTT.

The J gene is TRBJ2-1, the V gene TRBV15; 8 bases line up with TRBD1. The junction had 6 bases not matched to a gene; V was cut back by 7 bases and J by 4 bases. The CDR3 consists of 14 residues. CDR1 and CDR2 (germline): LNHNV, YYDKDF (reference sequence). This chain's CDR3 is CATKGQGKYNEQFF. As DNA, the CDR3 is TGTGCCACCAAAGGACAGGGAAAATACAATGAGCAGTTCTTC.

This clonotype was found many times. The chain recombines TRBV4-2 with TRBJ2-3; the match to TRBD2 covers 7 bases. The CDR3 runs 13 residues. Per the germline V gene, CDR1 is LGHNA and CDR2 is YNFKEQ. With 0 bases clipped from V and 13 bases from J, the junction kept 7 bases outside the gene matches. Here the CDR3 reads CASSQDGLAAKYF. In DNA form, the CDR3 reads TGTGCCAGCAGCCAAGATGGTCTAGCGGCTAAGTATTTT.

This clonotype was observed a few times. CDR3 protein: CASSLRPGGPGNEQFF. CDR3 bases: TGTGCCAGCAGCTTACGGCCGGGGGGGCCGGGTAATGAGCAGTTCTTC. The chain employs TRBV7-6 and TRBJ2-1; 8 bases fit TRBD2. The CDR3 covers 16 residues. The V gene end was trimmed by 2 bases and the J gene end by 7 bases; junction bases not matched to a gene: 10. Germline V gene lookup returns CDR1 SGHVS and CDR2 FNYEAQ.

There are a few counts of this clonotype. This chain's CDR3 is CASSIAETQYF. The CDR3 DNA sequence: TGTGCCAGCAGTATCGCGGAGACCCAGTACTTC. This chain uses TRBV12-3 or TRBV12-4 with TRBJ2-5, with D uncertain. V lost 5 bases and J 5 bases, leaving 6 bases between the germline ends. This CDR3 spans 11 amino acids.

About this clonotype: An end of the junction does not agree with germline; a read error may underlie this. The rearrangement uses TRBV10-3 and TRBJ1-2; D unclear. CDR1 is ENHRY and CDR2 is SYGVKD in the germline V gene. The CDR3 sequence is 14 residues long. For the CDR3, the DNA is TGTGCCGTCAGTGAGTCGAAGGTATCCTATGGCTACACCTTC. This gives the protein CAVSESKVSYGYTF.

J is TRBJ2-2 and V is TRBV5-5, with 8 positions matching TRBD2. CDR3 length: 16 residues. Germline V gives CDR1 SGHKS, CDR2 YYEKEE (reference sequence). The trim removed 4 bases at V and 3 bases at J, leaving 8 bases unmatched. DNA of the CDR3: TGTGCCAGCAGCCTGGGTAGCGGGGAACACACCGGGGAGCTGTTTTTT. Translation: CASSLGSGEHTGELFF.

The chain recombines TRBV5-1 with TRBJ2-1; maybe TRBD2 (6 bases). The V end lost 0 bases, the J end lost 0 bases, and 13 bases lay between the germline ends. Per germline, CDR1 SGHRS and CDR2 YFSETQ. CDR3 size: 17 residues. The CDR3 DNA is TGCGCCAGCAGCTTGGTGGCGGGGAGCAGCTCCTACAATGAGCAGTTCTTC. Protein: CASSLVAGSSSYNEQFF.

V gene TRBV7-2 combines with J gene TRBJ1-2, with D possibly TRBD1 on 5 matching bases. Germline CDR1 SGHTA, CDR2 FQGNSA. The CDR3 is 13 amino acids. V was trimmed by 6 bases and J by 4 bases, leaving 12 bases between them. The CDR3 DNA is TGTGCCAGCAGAATGGGGGGAACCTATGGCTACACCTTC. It is translated as CASRMGGTYGYTF.

The CDR3 here is CASSRIAGETQYF. In DNA, the CDR3 is TGTGCCAGCAGTCGAATAGCAGGGGAGACCCAGTACTTC. The chain joins TRBV25-1 to TRBJ2-5; the D gene is possibly TRBD1 (5 bases). V gave up 5 bases and J gave up 5 bases, with 12 bases separating them. Germline V gene lookup returns CDR1 MGHDK and CDR2 SYGVNS. The CDR3 totals 13 residues.

The genes are TRBV6-2 or TRBV6-3 and TRBJ2-3, with 8 bases fitting TRBD2. The CDR3 covers 17 residues. The junction had 11 bases not matched to a gene; V was cut back by 0 bases and J by 6 bases. Germline-derived CDR1 and CDR2 are MNHEY and SVGEGT. The DNA of the CDR3 is TGTGCCAGCAGTTACTCGATTACGGGAGGGTCGGAGGATACGCAGTATTTT. This sequence encodes CASSYSITGGSEDTQYF.

The V gene is TRBV6-5, the J gene TRBJ2-7, with D unresolved. Germline loops: CDR1 MNHEY, CDR2 SVGAGI. Trimming took 6 bases from V and 5 from J, leaving 11 bases between them. This CDR3 contains 12 residues. The chain's CDR3 is CASSSPQNEQYF. DNA of the CDR3: TGTGCCAGCAGCTCCCCGCAGAACGAGCAGTACTTC.

The chain employs TRBV12-3 or TRBV12-4 and TRBJ2-1; 16 bases map to TRBD2. The V gene end was trimmed by 7 bases and the J gene end by 5 bases; junction bases not matched to a gene: 11. CDR3 length: 18 residues. This chain's CDR3 is CASNSLGLAGGRNNEQFF. In nucleotides, the CDR3 is TGTGCCAGCAACTCTTTGGGACTAGCGGGAGGGCGGAACAATGAGCAGTTCTTC.